The clone carrying this T cell receptor (beta chain) was counted ten times or more. Its specificity is not known. The sample belongs to a study of T cell repertoires in cytomegalovirus infection. Study summary: Public TCR beta signatures were indicative of both CMV infection and a matching HLA type. Study outcomes and limitations: Totalled public TCR beta family frequency picked out people who carried CMV plus the relevant HLA. HLA-C-restricted CMV clonotypes gave the most frequent clonotype in two of eight donors.

The length of the CDR3 is 13 residues. Germline V gives CDR1 SGHTA, CDR2 FQGNSA. With 7 bases removed from V and 4 bases from J, the gap between germline ends came to 13 bases. Each CDR3 protein is one row after TCRdb ran MiXCR on the reads. Of 150,000 to 200,000 distinct CDR3 sequences listed, 9.5% are singletons. Sequencing was carried out using PBMCs. The chain has TRBV7-2 and TRBJ1-1; D not certain. This receptor was identified in a human donor in good health (CMV status not recorded). Some clones in this sample may be carry-over from other donors' samples. This chain's CDR3 is CASILGSGTEAFF. The CDR3 DNA reads TGTGCCAGCATCCTGGGGTCGGGCACTGAAGCTTTCTTT.